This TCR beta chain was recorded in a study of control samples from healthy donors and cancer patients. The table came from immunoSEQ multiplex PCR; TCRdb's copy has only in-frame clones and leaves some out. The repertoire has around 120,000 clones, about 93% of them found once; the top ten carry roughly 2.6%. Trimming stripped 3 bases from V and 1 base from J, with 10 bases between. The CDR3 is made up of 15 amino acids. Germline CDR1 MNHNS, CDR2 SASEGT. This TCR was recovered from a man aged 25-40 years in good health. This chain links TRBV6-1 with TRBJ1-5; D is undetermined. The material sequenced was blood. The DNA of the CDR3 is TGTGCCAGCAGTGAGAGTTTTTCAAGCAATCAGCCCCAGCATTTT. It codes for CASSESFSSNQPQHF.